These 24 T cell receptor beta chains came from one sample sequenced in a study of human T cells and chemical hapten exposure. Time point denoted: patch test 2, 6 weeks after DPC sensitization. The sample's treatment: therapeutic diphenylcyclopropenone sensitization with weekly scalp DPC. TCRdb analysed the RACE reads with MiXCR anew, one entry per CDR3 protein. Here the sample spans about 100,000 distinct CDR3 sequences, more than 9.5% being singletons. The source was whole blood, collected in connection with sensitization to the hapten diphenylcyclopropenone (DPC). Receptor source: a woman aged 40 to 55 with alopecia areata. Some clones in this sample may be carry-over from other donors' samples.

The rearrangement uses TRBV7-2 and TRBJ2-1; a weak D match, TRBD1 (5 bases). Germline CDR1 and CDR2: SGHTA and FQGNSA. Trimming took off 2 bases at V and 0 bases at J, with 11 bases between the two ends. The CDR3 spans 16 residues. CDR3 nucleotides: TGTGCCAGCAGCTTAAGGGGCAGCAGCTCCTACAATGAGCAGTTCTTC. Amino acid sequence: CASSLRGSSSYNEQFF.

In the case of this clonotype: At one end the junction does not follow the germline gene, possibly because of a read error. This chain connects TRBV5-6 to TRBJ2-5; no definite D call. Germline loops: CDR1 SGHDT, CDR2 YYEEEE. The CDR3 is 11 amino acids. CDR3 sequence (DNA): TGTGCCAGCAGCTTGAAGGAGACCCAGCACTTC. This encodes CASSLKETQHF.

The gene calls are TRBV27 and TRBJ2-7, with D perhaps TRBD1 (5 bases). The CDR3 loop spans 13 amino acids. V was shortened by 7 bases and J by 3 bases, with 13 bases between the two germline ends. Germline values: CDR1 MNHEY, CDR2 SMNVEV (reference sequence). This chain's CDR3 is CASKGRVLYEQYF. The CDR3 DNA reads TGTGCCAGCAAGGGCAGGGTACTCTACGAGCAGTACTTC.

This clonotype showed up many times. The CDR3 DNA sequence: TGTGCCAGCAGCCAAGGGGGACTAGAGTTCTTC. This encodes CASSQGGLEFF. The chain links TRBV14 to TRBJ2-1; TRBD2 agrees at 8 bases. Trimming cost V 1 base and J 14 bases; bases outside gene matches: 1. The CDR3 runs to 11 residues. Looked up from germline, CDR1 is SGHDN and CDR2 is FVKESK.

The rearrangement uses TRBV7-9 and TRBJ1-6; D is ambiguous. In germline, CDR1 is SEHNR, CDR2 FQNEAQ (reference sequence). The CDR3 runs to 17 residues. Trimming left V 5 bases short and J 9 bases short, with 23 bases between. In nucleotides, the CDR3 is TGTGCCAGCAGCCCGAGATCGCCCAGGTCGAAAGGTTCACCCCTCCACTTT. Encoded protein: CASSPRSPRSKGSPLHF.

This clonotype was observed at least ten times. The chain uses TRBV12-3 or TRBV12-4 and TRBJ1-1, with D perhaps matching TRBD1 (5 bases). CDR3 length: 13 residues. V lost 5 bases to trimming and J lost 3 bases, with 10 bases between them. CDR3 loop: CASSNTGYTEAFF. The CDR3 DNA sequence: TGTGCCAGCAGTAATACAGGATACACTGAAGCTTTCTTT.

The chain has TRBV20-1 and TRBJ1-3, with 7 bases that match TRBD1. The CDR3 extends over 13 amino acids. Germline CDR1 DFQATT, CDR2 SNEGSKA (reference sequence). V dropped 6 bases and J dropped 9; count of bases not matched to a gene: 11. DNA of the CDR3: TGCAGTGCCCGGGACAGAAGGTTTGGCACCATATATTTT. It codes for CSARDRRFGTIYF.

This clonotype has a count of ten or more. The chain links TRBV28 to TRBJ1-5, with 7 bases aligning to TRBD1. CDR1 and CDR2 (germline): MDHEN, SYDVKM. The CDR3 is 14 residues long. V lost 7 bases and J lost 7; bases outside the gene matches: 10. CDR3 nucleotides: TGTGCCAGCAATCAACAGGGGCGATGGCAGCCCCAGCATTTT. The encoded protein is CASNQQGRWQPQHF.

The chain joins TRBV12-3 or TRBV12-4 to TRBJ2-5, with D possibly called TRBD1 or TRBD2 (5 bases each). This CDR3 is 15 amino acids long. The V end was cut by 3 bases, the J end by 5 bases, with 16 bases between. CDR3 in amino acids: CASSFSRGREETQYF. The CDR3 region has the DNA TGTGCCAGCAGTTTTTCGAGGGGCAGGGAGGAGACCCAGTACTTC.

The chain combines TRBV20-1 with TRBJ2-7, with 8 bases matching TRBD1. After removal of 3 bases from V and 6 bases from J, the junction contained 7 bases not matched to a gene. This CDR3 spans 13 amino acids. Looked up from germline, CDR1 is DFQATT and CDR2 is SNEGSKA (reference sequence). DNA of the CDR3: TGCAGTGCTAGTCTGCAGGGGGCACGCGAGCAGTACTTC. This encodes CSASLQGAREQYF.

This clonotype was seen more than once but under ten times. The chain is built from TRBV14 and TRBJ2-1; no clear D gene. The CDR3 consists of 14 residues. V was shortened by 0 bases and J by 5 bases, with 8 bases between the two germline ends. The germline CDR1 and CDR2 sequences are SGHDN and FVKESK. The CDR3 DNA follows: TGTGCCAGCAGCCAAGAGACGGTAAACAATGAGCAGTTCTTC. Encoded protein: CASSQETVNNEQFF.

This clonotype was counted at least ten times. The chain has TRBV20-1 and TRBJ2-1; 13 positions match TRBD2. The V gene's germline CDR1 is DFQATT and CDR2 SNEGSKA (reference sequence). V gave up 6 bases and J gave up 12 bases; unmatched junction bases: 5. The CDR3 sequence is 12 residues long. Written as DNA, the CDR3 is TGCAGTGCAAGGACTAGCGGGAGTCGGCAGTTCTTC. This sequence encodes CSARTSGSRQFF.

This clonotype was observed a handful of times. J is TRBJ1-2 and V is TRBV20-1; D remains unclear. V was trimmed by 6 bases and J by 2 bases, leaving 13 bases between them. This CDR3 region has 13 residues. The V gene's germline CDR1 is DFQATT and CDR2 SNEGSKA (reference sequence). As DNA, the CDR3 is TGCAGTGCACGGGAATCGGGCAACTATGGCTACACCTTC. Translated, it gives CSARESGNYGYTF.

This clonotype was seen many times. The chain is built from TRBV7-2 and TRBJ1-5; D not certain. CDR3 length: 15 amino acids. V gave up 5 bases and J gave up 0 bases, with 11 bases separating them. Germline V gene sequence: CDR1 SGHTA, CDR2 FQGNSA. Here the CDR3 reads CASSPQAGSNQPQHF. The CDR3 coding sequence is TGTGCCAGCAGCCCTCAGGCAGGTAGCAATCAGCCCCAGCATTTT.

This clonotype was counted ten times or more. The V gene is TRBV12-3 or TRBV12-4, the J gene TRBJ1-4; 9 bases map to TRBD1. The CDR3 is 14 residues long. Losses at the gene ends were 5 bases for V and 8 bases for J; bases not matched to a gene: 6. The CDR3, as DNA: TGTGCCAGCAGTCCCCGGACAGGGGCCGAAAAACTGTTTTTT. Its translation: CASSPRTGAEKLFF.

In nucleotides, the CDR3 is TGTGCCAGCAGCAAGAGCGGGGGGGCCGTCACAGATACGCAGTATTTT. Translating it yields CASSKSGGAVTDTQYF. This chain uses TRBV2 with TRBJ2-3; 10 positions agree with TRBD2. The CDR3 is 16 residues long. In germline, CDR1 is SNHLY, CDR2 FYNNEI. With V trimmed by 6 bases and J by 2 bases, 8 bases remained unmatched.

This clonotype occurred a few times. The chain employs TRBV7-3 and TRBJ2-2; D not certain. Germline V lookup: CDR1 SGHTA, CDR2 FQGTGA. The length of the CDR3 is 14 residues. The V gene lost 4 bases and the J gene lost 4 bases, with 10 bases spanning the gap. The CDR3 nucleotides are TGTGCCAGCAGCTCCCTGGGCGTCACCGGGGAGCTGTTTTTT. Protein product: CASSSLGVTGELFF.

The CDR3: CASSQTGLGNEQYF. Written as DNA, the CDR3 is TGTGCCAGCTCACAAACAGGGTTAGGCAACGAGCAGTACTTC. The rearrangement uses TRBV18 and TRBJ2-7; TRBD1 is a possible D gene (6 bases). The CDR3 runs 14 residues. Trimming shortened V by 4 bases and J by 5 bases, and 15 bases separated the two germline ends. Germline CDR1 reads KGHSH; CDR2 reads LQKENI.

This clonotype was observed many times. The rearrangement uses TRBV19 and TRBJ2-7, with D possibly matching TRBD1 (6 bases). The CDR3 has 14 residues. CDR1 is LNHDA and CDR2 is SQIVND in the germline V gene (reference sequence). Trimming pared 8 bases from V and 5 bases from J, leaving 19 bases between. The CDR3 here is CASCFSGQTHEQYF. Here the CDR3 DNA reads TGTGCCAGTTGTTTCTCGGGACAAACCCACGAGCAGTACTTC.

This clonotype came up many times. This chain joins TRBV27 and TRBJ1-2; D uncertain. V gave up 5 bases and J gave up 2 bases, with 15 bases separating them. This CDR3 spans 15 amino acids. CDR1 is MNHEY, CDR2 SMNVEV, per germline (reference sequence). CDR3 loop: CASSLDGGGNYGYTF. In nucleotides, the CDR3 is TGTGCCAGCAGTCTTGACGGAGGCGGAAACTATGGCTACACCTTC.

This clonotype was counted ten times or more. V and J are TRBV3-1 and TRBJ2-7, with 12 positions matching TRBD2. There are 14 residues in the CDR3. The ends lost 4 bases at V and 6 bases at J; junction bases unmatched: 4. Germline-derived CDR1 and CDR2 are LGHDT and YNNKEL (reference sequence). The CDR3, as DNA: TGTGCCAGCAGCCCAGGACTAGCGGGATTCGAGCAGTACTTC. Encoded protein: CASSPGLAGFEQYF.

This clonotype was counted at least ten times. The CDR3 DNA reads TGTGCCAGCAGCTTAGTGCAGGGGCTAGAAGCTTTCTTT. It yields the protein CASSLVQGLEAFF. V is TRBV7-2 and J is TRBJ1-1; weak D call: TRBD1 (6 bases). The CDR3 extends over 13 amino acids. V dropped 1 base and J dropped 8 bases, with 11 bases sitting between them. CDR1 is SGHTA, CDR2 FQGNSA, per germline.

The table lists this clonotype with a few counts. The chain joins TRBV5-6 to TRBJ2-3; D possibly corresponds to TRBD2 (6 bases). V lost 3 bases to trimming and J lost 2 bases, with 13 bases between them. The CDR3 consists of 15 residues. Germline V gives CDR1 SGHDT, CDR2 YYEEEE. The CDR3 DNA is TGTGCCAGCAGCTCGGGACTCCAGATCACAGATACGCAGTATTTT. The encoded protein is CASSSGLQITDTQYF.

This clonotype was detected many times. The chain links TRBV6-5 to TRBJ1-1; tentative D call: TRBD1 (5 bases). Trimming stripped 6 bases from V and 11 bases from J, with 16 bases between. The germline CDR1 and CDR2 sequences are MNHEY and SVGAGI. There are 12 residues in the CDR3. The CDR3 loop reads CASSDSWRDAFF. The CDR3 DNA sequence: TGTGCCAGCAGCGACAGTTGGCGTGACGCTTTCTTT.